By sample share, the clone carrying this TCR beta chain is medium-sized. The germline V gene has CDR1 SGHDT and CDR2 YYEEEE. The V segment lost 2 bases and the J segment 1 base; nucleotides outside the gene matches: 5. This CDR3 contains 16 residues. The sample is drawn from a study of control samples from healthy donors and cancer patients. Using immunoSEQ multiplex PCR, the repertoire was profiled, and TCRdb retains in-frame clones only, with some absent. The sample holds over 10,000 clones, over 70% seen once. This chain joins TRBV5-6 and TRBJ2-4; 8 bases are a match to TRBD1. Material for sequencing was formalin-fixed, paraffin-embedded tissue. The clonotype comes from a male donor with melanoma. The CDR3 sequence is CASSFEQGAAKNIQYF. Here the CDR3 DNA reads TGTGCCAGCAGCTTTGAGCAGGGGGCCGCCAAAAACATTCAGTACTTC.